This T cell receptor beta chain appears in the sequencing data of a study of cytomegalovirus exposure and HLA in healthy donors. Researchers ran the PCR with 60 Vbeta and 13 Jbeta primers. The repertoire was sequenced with immunoSEQ multiplex PCR; TCRdb's copy has only in-frame clones and lacks some. The profile shows over 65,000 clones, more than 80% of them singletons. Overall study results and limits: One variant, a missense change in DCLRE1C, was linked in a later analysis to TCR beta V- and J-gene trimming.

This CDR3 is built from 15 residues. The V end lost 5 bases, the J end lost 3 bases, and 17 bases lay between the germline ends. Germline CDR1 is SGHNT and CDR2 is YYREEE (reference sequence). Note on this clone: The antigen remains unidentified.

The sequence derives from a woman younger than 45 in good health and CMV-seronegative. This chain connects TRBV5-4 to TRBJ1-2; D ambiguous. Sequenced material: PBMCs. The CDR3 sequence is CASRSRVDADYGYTF. The DNA for the CDR3 is TGTGCCAGCAGGTCCCGGGTCGACGCGGACTATGGCTACACCTTC.